This record looks at one TCR beta chain sequence and its context. The entry originates in a study of blood T cell repertoires in COVID-19. At the level of the study: COVID-19 samples, acute and convalescent, were from the United States, Italy and Spain. Sources were T cells, B-cell-depleted T cells, or PBMCs; the material itself was cDNA or gDNA.

Per the original data handling: Cell counts per sample came from amplifying reference gene primers. TCRdb's copy holds only in-frame clones and misses some; the assay was immunoSEQ multiplex PCR. V and J calls and clone size come straight from that table; D and trimming were deduced from the DNA. In the table there are 110,000 or so clones, 85% of which are singletons. Germline V gene data show CDR1 as SGHRS and CDR2 as YFSETQ. The V segment lost 2 bases and the J segment 12 bases; nucleotides outside the gene matches: 13. The CDR3 runs to 15 residues. Sequenced: peripheral blood. The rearrangement links TRBV5-1 to TRBJ2-1; 8 bases line up with TRBD2. This receptor was obtained from a human donor in a cohort sampled during active COVID-19. Written as DNA, the CDR3 is TGCGCCAGCAGCTTCGGAGCGGGGGCCGGTGGAGGGCAGTTCTTC. This sequence encodes CASSFGAGAGGGQFF.